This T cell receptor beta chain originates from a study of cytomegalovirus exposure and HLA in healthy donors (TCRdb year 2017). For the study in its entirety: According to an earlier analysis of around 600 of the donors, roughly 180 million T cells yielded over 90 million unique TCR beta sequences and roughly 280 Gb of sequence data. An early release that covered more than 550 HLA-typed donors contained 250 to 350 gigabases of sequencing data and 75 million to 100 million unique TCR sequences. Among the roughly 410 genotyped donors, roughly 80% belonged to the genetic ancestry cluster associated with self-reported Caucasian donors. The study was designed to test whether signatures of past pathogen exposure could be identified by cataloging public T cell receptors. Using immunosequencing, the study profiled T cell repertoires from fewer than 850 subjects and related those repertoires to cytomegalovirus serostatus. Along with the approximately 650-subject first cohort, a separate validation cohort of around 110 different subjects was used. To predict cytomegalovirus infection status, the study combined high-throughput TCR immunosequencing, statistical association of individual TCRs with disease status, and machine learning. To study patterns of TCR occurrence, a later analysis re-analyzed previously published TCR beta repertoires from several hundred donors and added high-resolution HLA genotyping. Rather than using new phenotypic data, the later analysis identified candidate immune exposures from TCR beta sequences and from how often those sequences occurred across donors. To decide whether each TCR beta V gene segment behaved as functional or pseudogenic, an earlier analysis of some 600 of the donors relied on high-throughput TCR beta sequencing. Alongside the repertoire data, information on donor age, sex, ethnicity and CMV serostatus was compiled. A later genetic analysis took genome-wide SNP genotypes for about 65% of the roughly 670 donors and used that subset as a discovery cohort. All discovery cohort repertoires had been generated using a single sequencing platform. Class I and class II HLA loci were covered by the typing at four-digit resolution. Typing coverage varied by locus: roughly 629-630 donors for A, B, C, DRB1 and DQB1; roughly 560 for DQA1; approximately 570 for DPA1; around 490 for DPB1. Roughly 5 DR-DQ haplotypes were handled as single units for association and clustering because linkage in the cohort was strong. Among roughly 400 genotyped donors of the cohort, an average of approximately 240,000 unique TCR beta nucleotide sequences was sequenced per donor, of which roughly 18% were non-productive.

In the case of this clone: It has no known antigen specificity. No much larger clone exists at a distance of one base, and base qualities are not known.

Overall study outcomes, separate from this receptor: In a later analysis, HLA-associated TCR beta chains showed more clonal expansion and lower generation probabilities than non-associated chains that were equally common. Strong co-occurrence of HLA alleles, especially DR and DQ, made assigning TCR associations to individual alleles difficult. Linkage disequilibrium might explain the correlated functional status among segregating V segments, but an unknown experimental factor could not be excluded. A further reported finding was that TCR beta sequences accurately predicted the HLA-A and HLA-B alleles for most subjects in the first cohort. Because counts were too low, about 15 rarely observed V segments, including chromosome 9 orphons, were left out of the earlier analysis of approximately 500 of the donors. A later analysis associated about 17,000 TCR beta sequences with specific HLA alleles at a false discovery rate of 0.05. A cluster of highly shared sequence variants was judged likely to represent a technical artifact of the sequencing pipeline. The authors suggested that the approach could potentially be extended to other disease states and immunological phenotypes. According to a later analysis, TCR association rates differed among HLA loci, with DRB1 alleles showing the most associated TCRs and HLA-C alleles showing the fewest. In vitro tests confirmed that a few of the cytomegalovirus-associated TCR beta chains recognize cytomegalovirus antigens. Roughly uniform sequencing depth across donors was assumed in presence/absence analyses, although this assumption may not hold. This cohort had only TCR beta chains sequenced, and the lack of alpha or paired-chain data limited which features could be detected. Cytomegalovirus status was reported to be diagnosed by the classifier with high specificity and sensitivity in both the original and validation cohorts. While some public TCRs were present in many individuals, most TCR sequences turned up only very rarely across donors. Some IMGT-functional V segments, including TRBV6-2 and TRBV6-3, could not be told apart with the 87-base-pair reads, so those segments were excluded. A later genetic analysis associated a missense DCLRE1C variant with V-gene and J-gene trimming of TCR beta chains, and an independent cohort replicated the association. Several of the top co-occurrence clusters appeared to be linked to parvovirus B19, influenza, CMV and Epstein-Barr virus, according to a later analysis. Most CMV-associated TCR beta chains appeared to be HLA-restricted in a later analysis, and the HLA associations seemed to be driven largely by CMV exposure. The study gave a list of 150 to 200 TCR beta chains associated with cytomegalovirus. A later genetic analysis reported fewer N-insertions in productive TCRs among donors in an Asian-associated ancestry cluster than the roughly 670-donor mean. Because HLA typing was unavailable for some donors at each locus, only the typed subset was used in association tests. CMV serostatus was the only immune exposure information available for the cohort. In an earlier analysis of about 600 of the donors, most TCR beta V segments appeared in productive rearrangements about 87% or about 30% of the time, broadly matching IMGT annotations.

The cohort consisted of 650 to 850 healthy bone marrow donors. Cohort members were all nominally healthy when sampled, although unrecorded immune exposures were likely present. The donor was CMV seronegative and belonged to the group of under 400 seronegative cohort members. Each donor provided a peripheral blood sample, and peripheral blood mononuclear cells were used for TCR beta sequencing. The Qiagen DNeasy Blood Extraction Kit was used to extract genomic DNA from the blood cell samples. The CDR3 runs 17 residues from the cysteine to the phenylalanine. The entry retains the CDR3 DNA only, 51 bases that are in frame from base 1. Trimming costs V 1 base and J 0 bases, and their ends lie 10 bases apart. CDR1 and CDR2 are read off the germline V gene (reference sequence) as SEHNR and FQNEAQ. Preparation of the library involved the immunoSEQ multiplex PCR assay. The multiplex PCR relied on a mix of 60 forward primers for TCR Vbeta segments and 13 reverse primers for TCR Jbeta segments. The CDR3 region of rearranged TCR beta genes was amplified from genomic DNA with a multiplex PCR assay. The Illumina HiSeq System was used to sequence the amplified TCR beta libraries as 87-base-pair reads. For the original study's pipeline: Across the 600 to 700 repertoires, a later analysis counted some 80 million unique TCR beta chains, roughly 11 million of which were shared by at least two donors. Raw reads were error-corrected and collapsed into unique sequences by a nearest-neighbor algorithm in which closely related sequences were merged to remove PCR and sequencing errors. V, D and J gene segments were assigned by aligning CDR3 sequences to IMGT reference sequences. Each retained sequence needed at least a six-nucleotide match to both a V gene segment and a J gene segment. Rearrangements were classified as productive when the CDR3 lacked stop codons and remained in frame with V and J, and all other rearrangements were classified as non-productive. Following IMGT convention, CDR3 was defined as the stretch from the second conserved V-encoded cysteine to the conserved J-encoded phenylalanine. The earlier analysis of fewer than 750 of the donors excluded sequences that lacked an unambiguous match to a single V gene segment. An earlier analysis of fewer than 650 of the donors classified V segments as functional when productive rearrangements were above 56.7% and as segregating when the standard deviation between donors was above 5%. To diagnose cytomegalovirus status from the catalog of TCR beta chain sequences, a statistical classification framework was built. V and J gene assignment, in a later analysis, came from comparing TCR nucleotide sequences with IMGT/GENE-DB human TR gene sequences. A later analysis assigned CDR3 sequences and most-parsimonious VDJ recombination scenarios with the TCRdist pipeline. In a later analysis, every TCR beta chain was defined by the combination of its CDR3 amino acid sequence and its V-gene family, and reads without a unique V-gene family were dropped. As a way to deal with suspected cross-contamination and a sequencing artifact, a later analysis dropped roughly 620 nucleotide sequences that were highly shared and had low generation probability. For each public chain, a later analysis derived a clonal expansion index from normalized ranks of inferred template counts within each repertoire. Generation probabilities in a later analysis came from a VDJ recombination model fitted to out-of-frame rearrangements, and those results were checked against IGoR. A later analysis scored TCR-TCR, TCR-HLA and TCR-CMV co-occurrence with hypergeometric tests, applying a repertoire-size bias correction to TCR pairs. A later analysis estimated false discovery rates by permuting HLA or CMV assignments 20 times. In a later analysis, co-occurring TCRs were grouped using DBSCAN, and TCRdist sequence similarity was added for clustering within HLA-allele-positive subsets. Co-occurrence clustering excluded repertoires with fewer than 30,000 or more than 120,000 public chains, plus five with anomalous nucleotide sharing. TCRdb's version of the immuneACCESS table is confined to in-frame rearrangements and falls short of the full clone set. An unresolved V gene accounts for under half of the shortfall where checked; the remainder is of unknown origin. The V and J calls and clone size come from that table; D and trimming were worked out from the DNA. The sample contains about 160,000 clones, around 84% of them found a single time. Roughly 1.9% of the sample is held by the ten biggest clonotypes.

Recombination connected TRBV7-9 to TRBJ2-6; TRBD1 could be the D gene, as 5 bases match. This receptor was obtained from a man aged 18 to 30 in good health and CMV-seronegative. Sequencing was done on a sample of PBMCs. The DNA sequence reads TGTGCCAGCAGCTTAGGAGTTCAGGGCTCTGGGGCCAACGTCCTGACTTTC. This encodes CASSLGVQGSGANVLTF.